The following is a T cell receptor (beta chain) sequence with its context. Its antigen is as yet unknown. CDR1 and CDR2 from the germline V gene are SGHAT and FQNNGV. The CDR3 totals 18 residues. V was clipped by 5 bases and J by 2 bases, with 22 bases between them. The source material, RNA transcripts, was used to amplify TCR beta CDR3 regions. An initial round of RT-PCR targeting the TCR CDR3 relied on the HTBI primer set. A single record per CDR3 protein comes from TCRdb applying MiXCR to the multiplex PCR reads. The sample lists 600,000 to 750,000 distinct CDR3 sequences; approximately 15% were seen once. This entry is derived from a study of T cells in Graves' hyperthyroidism and ophthalmopathy. Looking at the study overall: Peripheral blood samples were taken at initial diagnosis, prior to any treatment. Study-level results: Blood also carried most thyroid clonotypes expanded above 0.001. A 13 V-J signature model discriminated ophthalmopathy versus stable hyperthyroidism.

It was less than 13 ml of fresh peripheral blood that supplied the PBMCs. The sample consisted of blood. The chain employs TRBV11-2 and TRBJ2-4, with TRBD1 as a possible D gene (6 bases). This sequence was found in a man aged 50-60 years with Graves' hyperthyroidism. This CDR3 reads CASSPRLQGSLTKNIQYF. The CDR3 DNA follows: TGTGCCAGCAGCCCGAGACTACAGGGCTCCCTGACCAAAAACATTCAGTACTTC.